This TCR beta chain was captured in a study of T cell repertoires in cytomegalovirus infection. Study at large: CMV infection plus the matching HLA type was flagged by public TCR beta signatures.

Study-wide points: There were carriers of CMV plus the relevant HLA, and cumulative public TCR beta family frequency identified them. Across the ex vivo response, the dominant clonotypes were HLA-C-restricted CMV-specific TCR beta clonotypes.

Details on this clonotype: Its cognate antigen is unknown.

TCRdb analysed the reads with MiXCR anew, one entry per CDR3 protein. The table lists approximately 550,000 distinct CDR3 sequences, 15% to 20% of them singletons. This sequence originates from a human donor in good health (CMV status not recorded). Some clones in this sample may be carry-over from other donors' samples. Sequences were obtained from CD8+ T cells from PBMCs.

The CDR3 region has the DNA TGCGCCAGCAGCCCGGATGGGGCTAGCGGCTACACCTTC. Protein: CASSPDGASGYTF. The chain uses TRBV4-3 and TRBJ1-2; the D gene is possibly TRBD1 (5 bases). The CDR3 has 13 amino acids. The germline V gene encodes CDR1 LGHNA and CDR2 YSLEER. Trimming removed 4 bases at V and 8 bases at J, with 14 bases between.